These T cell receptor beta chains were read from a single sample in a study of TIL therapy for anti-PD-1-resistant metastatic lung cancer. Repertoires were generated with immunoSEQ multiplex PCR, while TCRdb's copy carries only in-frame clones and drops some. This table has fewer than 65,000 clones, approximately 75% appearing once. The input for sequencing was blood, taken at baseline. The source is a person between 25 and 80 years old with non-small cell lung cancer. Both conserved end residues are part of each CDR3. D genes are given only for firm matches. Part of the rows lack a size; the others show once, few, many or a class for expanded clones.

cdr3_nt: TGCGCCAGCAGCCAAGATAGGGGGGCTGGGGCCAACGTCCTGACTTTC; cdr3_aa: CASSQDRGAGANVLTF; v_call: TRBV4-1; clone_size: -; j_call: TRBJ2-6; d_call: -
cdr3_nt: TGTGCCAGCAGTTCCAGGTCCCTCCAAGAGACCCAGTACTTC; cdr3_aa: CASSSRSLQETQYF; v_call: TRBV27; clone_size: -; j_call: TRBJ2-5; d_call: -
cdr3_nt: TGTGCCACCACAACCCTTTCGAGCTCCTACGAGCAGTACTTC; cdr3_aa: CATTTLSSSYEQYF; v_call: TRBV6-5; clone_size: -; j_call: TRBJ2-7; d_call: -
cdr3_nt: TGTGCCAGCAGTGAAATATGGCCCCTAAGGTTCGCTTTCTTT; cdr3_aa: CASSEIWPLRFAFF; v_call: TRBV6-1; clone_size: -; j_call: TRBJ1-1; d_call: -
cdr3_nt: TGTGCCAGCAACTCCAGACCGAACTCCTACGAGCAGTACTTC; cdr3_aa: CASNSRPNSYEQYF; v_call: TRBV6-5; clone_size: -; j_call: TRBJ2-7; d_call: -
cdr3_nt: TGTGCCAGCAGCCCCCCCGGTTGGGGAGAGGGCTCCTACGAGCAGTACTTC; cdr3_aa: CASSPPGWGEGSYEQYF; v_call: TRBV27; clone_size: once; j_call: TRBJ2-7; d_call: -
cdr3_nt: TGTGCTAGTGGTTCATACCTACGCCCCCACTTT; cdr3_aa: CASGSYLRPHF; v_call: TRBV12-5; clone_size: -; j_call: TRBJ1-6; d_call: -
cdr3_nt: TGTGCCAGCAGTTACCCGACTAGCGGGAGGACAACCTACGAGCAGTACTTC; cdr3_aa: CASSYPTSGRTTYEQYF; v_call: TRBV6-2/TRBV6-3; clone_size: -; j_call: TRBJ2-7; d_call: TRBD2
cdr3_nt: TGTGCCAGCAGTTTAGCTACTAGCGGGAGATTTGATACGCAGTATTTT; cdr3_aa: CASSLATSGRFDTQYF; v_call: TRBV28; clone_size: -; j_call: TRBJ2-3; d_call: TRBD2
cdr3_nt: TGCAGCGTTGATAAACAGGGGAGACAAGAGACCCAGTACTTC; cdr3_aa: CSVDKQGRQETQYF; v_call: TRBV29-1; clone_size: -; j_call: TRBJ2-5; d_call: TRBD1
cdr3_nt: TGTGCCATCAGTCGGACAGGGGGAGAGACCCAGTACTTC; cdr3_aa: CAISRTGGETQYF; v_call: TRBV10-3; clone_size: once; j_call: TRBJ2-5; d_call: TRBD1
cdr3_nt: TGTGCCAGCAGTTGGACTAGCGAGTCCTACAATGAGCAGTTCTTC; cdr3_aa: CASSWTSESYNEQFF; v_call: TRBV7-3; clone_size: -; j_call: TRBJ2-1; d_call: TRBD2
cdr3_nt: TGTGCCAGCAGGCAAACAGATACGCAGTATTTT; cdr3_aa: CASRQTDTQYF; v_call: TRBV6-5; clone_size: -; j_call: TRBJ2-3; d_call: -
cdr3_nt: TGTGCCAGCAGTTACTCTGGTCAGGGCTACAATGAGCAGTTCTTC; cdr3_aa: CASSYSGQGYNEQFF; v_call: TRBV6-5; clone_size: -; j_call: TRBJ2-1; d_call: -
cdr3_nt: TGTGCCAGCAGCCGTAGACTAGCATCCTACAATGAGCAGTTCTTC; cdr3_aa: CASSRRLASYNEQFF; v_call: TRBV7-9; clone_size: few; j_call: TRBJ2-1; d_call: TRBD2
cdr3_nt: TGCAGCGTTGTAGGGCAGGGTGGTCAGCCCCAGCATTTT; cdr3_aa: CSVVGQGGQPQHF; v_call: TRBV29-1; clone_size: -; j_call: TRBJ1-5; d_call: -
cdr3_nt: TGTGCCTGGAGTACAGGGGGCACCGAAGCTTTCTTT; cdr3_aa: CAWSTGGTEAFF; v_call: TRBV30; clone_size: -; j_call: TRBJ1-1; d_call: TRBD1
cdr3_nt: TGTGCCAGCAGCTTGGGCCTCTGGGGGATAAGCACAGATACGCAGTATTTT; cdr3_aa: CASSLGLWGISTDTQYF; v_call: TRBV7-2; clone_size: -; j_call: TRBJ2-3; d_call: -
cdr3_nt: TGTGCCAGTAGTATAGCCGGGATCGCTCGCAGTGAGCAGTTCTTC; cdr3_aa: CASSIAGIARSEQFF; v_call: TRBV19; clone_size: few; j_call: TRBJ2-1; d_call: -
cdr3_nt: TGTGCCAGCAGCGCAAACGGACAGGGGAGCGAGACCCAGTACTTC; cdr3_aa: CASSANGQGSETQYF; v_call: TRBV7-3; clone_size: -; j_call: TRBJ2-5; d_call: TRBD1
cdr3_nt: TGTGCCAGCCGATCGGGGACCACCGGGGAGCTGTTTTTT; cdr3_aa: CASRSGTTGELFF; v_call: TRBV7-9; clone_size: -; j_call: TRBJ2-2; d_call: -
cdr3_nt: TGTGCCAGCAGCCCCCCCGGCGACTTACAAACTGAGCAGTTCTTC; cdr3_aa: CASSPPGDLQTEQFF; v_call: TRBV3-1/TRBV3-2; clone_size: -; j_call: TRBJ2-1; d_call: -
cdr3_nt: TGCGCCAGTAGACAGGGATCTGGGGCCAACGTCCTGACTTTC; cdr3_aa: CASRQGSGANVLTF; v_call: TRBV10-2; clone_size: once; j_call: TRBJ2-6; d_call: TRBD1
cdr3_nt: TGTGCCAGCAGCCCTGCAGGGGGAGGCTACACCTTC; cdr3_aa: CASSPAGGGYTF; v_call: TRBV5-6; clone_size: -; j_call: TRBJ1-2; d_call: TRBD1
cdr3_nt: TGTGCCTGGAGTGGCGACAGGGGGCTCGAGGGGTCCAAAAACATTCAGTACTTC; cdr3_aa: CAWSGDRGLEGSKNIQYF; v_call: TRBV30; clone_size: few; j_call: TRBJ2-4; d_call: TRBD1
cdr3_nt: TGCGCCAGCAGTCTGCGAAGGTTCGACTATAATTCACCCCTCCACTTT; cdr3_aa: CASSLRRFDYNSPLHF; v_call: TRBV23-1; clone_size: -; j_call: TRBJ1-6; d_call: -
cdr3_nt: TGTGCCAGTAGCAAATTACCGACGGCCCAGCATTTT; cdr3_aa: CASSKLPTAQHF; v_call: TRBV19; clone_size: -; j_call: TRBJ1-5; d_call: -
cdr3_nt: TGTGCCAGCAGCCCAGAACAGGGGAACCTCTACGAGCAGTACTTC; cdr3_aa: CASSPEQGNLYEQYF; v_call: TRBV11-2; clone_size: -; j_call: TRBJ2-7; d_call: TRBD1
cdr3_nt: TGCGCCAGCAGCTTCGGACTAGCGCAAGAGACCCAGTACTTC; cdr3_aa: CASSFGLAQETQYF; v_call: TRBV5-1; clone_size: -; j_call: TRBJ2-5; d_call: TRBD2